Sequencing of this T cell receptor (beta chain) was carried out in a study of blood T cell repertoires in COVID-19 (dated by TCRdb to about 2020). Background for the entire study: The collaborator samples originated in the United States, Italy and Spain and spanned the acute and convalescent phases of COVID-19. The prospective study material was composed of cDNA or gDNA derived from T cells, B-cell-depleted T cells, or PBMCs. Subjects who had been exposed to COVID-19, were actively infected with it, or had recovered from it provided the deeply sampled blood TCRbeta repertoires that made up the dataset. The repertoires were released in a freely available public database intended as a resource for research on the immune response to SARS-CoV-2. Samples were obtained from the ongoing ImmuneRACE study (first 160 participants) and from 1,000 to 1,500 subjects provided by 6 global collaborators. A de-identified subject ID, COVID-19 status, age in years and sex were almost always included in the sample metadata. Where HLA class I and class II types were available, the types were taken from metadata supplied by the sample provider, not from assay-based typing.

Results the study describes overall, beyond this receptor: The quantity of clinical and demographic metadata differed by source and by participant and was supplied without curation.

Whole blood was collected in K2EDTA tubes by collaborating institutions according to the institutions' own protocols. For TCRbeta analysis, collaborator samples were shipped as frozen whole blood, as isolated PBMCs, or as DNA extracted from either sample type. CDR1 and CDR2 (KGHDR, SFDVKD) derive from the germline V gene. Deletion took 2 bases off V and 4 bases off J, with a span of 10 bases between the germline ends. There are 15 amino acids in the CDR3, from cysteine to phenylalanine inclusive. The read is trimmed to its CDR3 DNA, 45 bases read in frame from base 1. The immunoSEQ Assay, a bias-controlled multiplex PCR, was used to amplify TCRbeta CDR3 regions from genomic DNA. Turning to the authors' computational methods: The number of nucleated cells in each sample was estimated by amplification of reference gene primers within the assay. Sequence reads were collapsed and filtered to measure the absolute abundance of every unique TCRbeta CDR3 rearrangement. For each sample, productive Simpson clonality was calculated as the square root of Simpson's diversity index over productive rearrangements. TCRdb carries this immuneACCESS record with in-frame sequences only. Its versions omit some clonotypes, under half of them owing to an unresolved V gene in the studies checked, with the rest unexplained. That table is the source of V, J and clone size, and D and trimming were worked out from the DNA. Counted in this sample were 100,000 to 150,000 clones; 75% to 85% of them appeared once. The ten most abundant clones make up under 45% of the sample.

Notes on this clone: The antigen it binds to is not known. The record has no base qualities; no much larger clone is one base away.

The material sequenced was peripheral blood. This TCR was sampled from a middle-aged man with active or convalescent COVID-19. The chain links TRBV24-1 with TRBJ2-2; D gene: possibly TRBD2, on 5 matching bases. The nucleotides are TGTGCCACCAGTGATTCTAAGGGAGTCACCGGGGAGCTGTTTTTT. Its protein is CATSDSKGVTGELFF.